The entry below describes one T cell receptor (beta chain). CDR1 is LNHDA and CDR2 is SQIVND in the germline V gene (reference sequence). This CDR3 region has 13 residues. Trimming cost V 5 bases and J 5 bases, with 10 bases left between them. The data belong to a study of blood T cell repertoires in COVID-19. Sequencing used immunoSEQ multiplex PCR; TCRdb keeps in-frame clones, though not all of them. Of fewer than 180,000 clones listed, roughly 80% are singletons. V is TRBV19 and J is TRBJ1-5; D is uncertain. The material sequenced was peripheral blood. The TCR originated in a man between 65 and 85 years old with acute or convalescent COVID-19. The CDR3 loop is CASSSGRDQPQHF. CDR3 sequence (DNA): TGTGCCAGTAGTTCCGGGAGGGATCAGCCCCAGCATTTT.